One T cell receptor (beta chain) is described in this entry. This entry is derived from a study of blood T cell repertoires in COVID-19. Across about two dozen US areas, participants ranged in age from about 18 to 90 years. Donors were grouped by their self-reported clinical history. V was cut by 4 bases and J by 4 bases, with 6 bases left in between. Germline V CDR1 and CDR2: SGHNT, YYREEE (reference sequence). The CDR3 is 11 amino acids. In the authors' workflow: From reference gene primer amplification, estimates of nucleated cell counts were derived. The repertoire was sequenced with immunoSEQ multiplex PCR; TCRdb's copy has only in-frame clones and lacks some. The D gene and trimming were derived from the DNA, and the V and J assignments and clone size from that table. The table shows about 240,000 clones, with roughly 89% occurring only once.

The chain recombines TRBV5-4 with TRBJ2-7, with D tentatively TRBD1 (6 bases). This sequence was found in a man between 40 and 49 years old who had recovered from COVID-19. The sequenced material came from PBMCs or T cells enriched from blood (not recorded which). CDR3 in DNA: TGTGCCAGCAGCCAGGGGTACGAGCAGTACTTC. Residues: CASSQGYEQYF.